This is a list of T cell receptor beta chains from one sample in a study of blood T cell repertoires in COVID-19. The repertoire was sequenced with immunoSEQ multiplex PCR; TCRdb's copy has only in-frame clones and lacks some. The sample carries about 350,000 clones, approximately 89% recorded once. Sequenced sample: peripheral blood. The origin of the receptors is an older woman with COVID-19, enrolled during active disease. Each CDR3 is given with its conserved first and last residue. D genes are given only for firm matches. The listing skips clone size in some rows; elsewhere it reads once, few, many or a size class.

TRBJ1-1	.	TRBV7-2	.	TGTGCCAGCAGGCCAGGGTGGCGGAGCGGGACTGAAGCTTTCTTT	CASRPGWRSGTEAFF
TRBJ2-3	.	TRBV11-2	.	TGTGCCAGCAGCACAAGAGGGACAATAGATACGCAGTATTTT	CASSTRGTIDTQYF
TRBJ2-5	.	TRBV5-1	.	TGCGCCAGCAGCTTTCTGGAGGGAGAGACCCAGTACTTC	CASSFLEGETQYF
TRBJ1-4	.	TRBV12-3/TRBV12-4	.	TGTGCCAGCAGTTTACGGTTAGAAAAACTGTTTTTT	CASSLRLEKLFF
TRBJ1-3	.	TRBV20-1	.	TGCAGTGCCCCCAATGGAAACACCATATATTTT	CSAPNGNTIYF
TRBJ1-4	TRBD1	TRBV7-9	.	TGTGCCAGCAGCCCACTGGGACAGGGGATCGAAAAACTGTTTTTT	CASSPLGQGIEKLFF
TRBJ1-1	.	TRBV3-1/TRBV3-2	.	TGTGCCAGCAGCCCCCGGCGGGGAGGGCGAACTGAAGCTTTCTTT	CASSPRRGGRTEAFF
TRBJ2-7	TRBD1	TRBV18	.	TGTGCCAGCTCACCACCCGGGACAGGTTCCTACGAGCAGTACTTC	CASSPPGTGSYEQYF
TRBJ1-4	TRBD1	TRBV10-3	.	TGTGCCATCAGACACGAGGGACAGGGAGATGAAAAACTGTTTTTT	CAIRHEGQGDEKLFF
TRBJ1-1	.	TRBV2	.	TGTGCCAGCAGGAGGCGTGGGACTAGAGCTTTCTTT	CASRRRGTRAFF
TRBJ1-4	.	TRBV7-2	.	TGTGCCAGCAGCTTCCTGAGACACGCAACTAATGAAAAACTGTTTTTT	CASSFLRHATNEKLFF
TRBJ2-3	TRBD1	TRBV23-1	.	TGCGCCAGCAGTCAATCTGAGACAGGGGTTTTCACAGATACGCAGTATTTT	CASSQSETGVFTDTQYF
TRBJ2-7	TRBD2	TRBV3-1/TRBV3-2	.	TGTGCCAGCAGCAAGACTAGCGGGGGGATCCTTAGCTCCTACGAGCAGTACTTC	CASSKTSGGILSSYEQYF
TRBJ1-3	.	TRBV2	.	TGTGCCAGCACGGGACCCTCAGGGGCCATATATTTT	CASTGPSGAIYF
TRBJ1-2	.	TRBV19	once	TGTGCCAGTAGCAGGTCGGTGGGGGCCCCCCATGGCTACACCTTC	CASSRSVGAPHGYTF
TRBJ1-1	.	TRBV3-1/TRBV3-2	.	TGTGCCAGCACGCCAGGCTTACCTAACACTGAAGCTTTCTTT	CASTPGLPNTEAFF
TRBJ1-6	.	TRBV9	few	TGTGCCAGCAGCGTAGAGCGTTCACCCCTCCACTTT	CASSVERSPLHF
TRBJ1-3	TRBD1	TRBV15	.	TGTGCCACCAGCAACGGACAGGGGATCTCTGGAAACACCATATATTTT	CATSNGQGISGNTIYF
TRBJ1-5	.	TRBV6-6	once	TGTGCCAGCAGTTACTCGGGCAGTCCAACTAATCAGCCCCAGCATTTT	CASSYSGSPTNQPQHF
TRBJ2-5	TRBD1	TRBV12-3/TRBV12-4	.	TGTGCCAGCAGTTTGACAGGGGGAGAGACCCAGTACTTC	CASSLTGGETQYF
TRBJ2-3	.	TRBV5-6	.	TGTGCCAGCAGCCCAAGGGGGGGTGCAGATACGCAGTATTTT	CASSPRGGADTQYF
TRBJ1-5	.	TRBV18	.	TGTGCCAGCTCACCGTATAGCAATCAGCCCCAGCATTTT	CASSPYSNQPQHF
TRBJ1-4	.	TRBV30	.	TGTGCCTGGAGTGTACTTGGCAGGGCGAGTGAAAAACTGTTTTTT	CAWSVLGRASEKLFF
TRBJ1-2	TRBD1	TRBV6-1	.	TGTGCCAGCAGTGCCCCAGGGGGCGCAGGGGAGGACTATGGCTACACCTTC	CASSAPGGAGEDYGYTF
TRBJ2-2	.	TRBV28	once	TGTGCCAGCAGTTTACAGAATTTCGGGGAGCTGTTTTTT	CASSLQNFGELFF